This T cell receptor (beta chain) was identified during a study of tumor T cells in aggressive B-cell lymphoma (dated by TCRdb to the late 2010s). Library prep was done by the immunoSEQ multiplex PCR assay. TCRdb mirrors the immuneACCESS table, restricted to in-frame sequences. Some clones are absent from its copies; in checked studies, under half trace to an unresolved V gene, and the reason for the others is unknown. Across this sample there are around 2,000 clones, with approximately 94% seen only once. The leading ten clones occupy around 2.6% of the sample. The CDR3 sequence holds 16 residues, the cysteine and phenylalanine included. Only the CDR3 region is kept as DNA, spanning 48 bases read in frame from base 1. The trim is 2 bases for V and 2 bases for J, with a gap of 16 bases between the germline ends. From the germline V gene, CDR1 is MDHEN and CDR2 is SYDVKM. This clone was seen just once. Its specific antigen is unknown. No much larger clone is present one base from it, and per-base qualities are unavailable.

This receptor was taken from an adult with diffuse large B cell lymphoma. The sequenced material came from tumor tissue. Here the chain combines TRBV28 and TRBJ2-7, and perhaps TRBD2 as D gene, on 7 matching bases. The CDR3 in this case is CASSLGGGGGTYEQYF. Read as DNA, the sequence is TGTGCCAGCAGTTTAGGGGGGGGCGGGGGAACCTACGAGCAGTACTTC.